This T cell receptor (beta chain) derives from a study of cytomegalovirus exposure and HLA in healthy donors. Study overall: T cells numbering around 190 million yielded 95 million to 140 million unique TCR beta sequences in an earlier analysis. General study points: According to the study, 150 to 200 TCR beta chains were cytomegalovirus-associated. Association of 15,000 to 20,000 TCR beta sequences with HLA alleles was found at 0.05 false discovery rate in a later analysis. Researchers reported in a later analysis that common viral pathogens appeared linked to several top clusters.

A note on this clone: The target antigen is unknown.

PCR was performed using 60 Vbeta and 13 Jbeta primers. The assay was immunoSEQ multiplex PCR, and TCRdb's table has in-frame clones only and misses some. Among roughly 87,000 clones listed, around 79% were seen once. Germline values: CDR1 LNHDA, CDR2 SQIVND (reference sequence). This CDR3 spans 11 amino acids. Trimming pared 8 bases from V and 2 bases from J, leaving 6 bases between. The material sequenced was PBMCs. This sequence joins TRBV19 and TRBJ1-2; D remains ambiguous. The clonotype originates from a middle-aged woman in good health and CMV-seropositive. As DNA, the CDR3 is TGTGCCAGTGTAGCGAACTATGGCTACACCTTC. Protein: CASVANYGYTF.